Listed below are T cell receptor beta chains from one sample, sequenced in a study of blood T cell repertoires in COVID-19. Only in-frame clones appear in the TCRdb table, and some are missing; sequencing was by immunoSEQ multiplex PCR. The sample includes around 50,000 clones, around 86% of them seen just once. The sample taken for sequencing was peripheral blood. These receptors were obtained from a man in his forties or fifties with active COVID-19. CDR3s include the opening cysteine and the closing phenylalanine or tryptophan. The D gene is left open where the match is weak. Clone size is stated in some rows and not others, as once, few, many or a class when expanded.

d_gene,j_gene,v_gene,abundance,CDR3aa,CDR3nt
TRBD1,TRBJ1-4,TRBV11-2,once,CASSKLGTGKNEKLFF,TGTGCCAGCAGTAAACTAGGGACAGGAAAAAATGAAAAACTGTTTTTT
TRBD1,TRBJ1-5,TRBV2,once,CASRPDRYNQPQHF,TGTGCCAGCAGACCGGACAGGTATAATCAGCCCCAGCATTTT
TRBD1,TRBJ2-4,TRBV2,-,CASSPRTGAKNIQYF,TGTGCCAGCAGCCCAAGGACAGGGGCCAAAAACATTCAGTACTTC
TRBD1,TRBJ2-2,TRBV19,-,CASNRDSPSVGELFF,TGTGCCAGTAACCGGGACAGCCCGTCTGTCGGGGAGCTGTTTTTT
-,TRBJ1-2,TRBV27,-,CASHGTANYGYTF,TGTGCCAGCCACGGGACTGCTAACTATGGCTACACCTTC
-,TRBJ2-5,TRBV4-2,-,CASSQEAGRGETQYF,TGTGCCAGCAGCCAAGAAGCGGGCCGGGGTGAGACCCAGTACTTC
-,TRBJ1-2,TRBV10-1,once,CASPRGGYGYTF,TGCGCCAGCCCGCGGGGTGGCTATGGCTACACCTTC
TRBD1,TRBJ2-5,TRBV19,-,CATAGRQGETQYF,TGTGCCACCGCCGGACGACAGGGAGAGACCCAGTACTTC
TRBD2,TRBJ2-7,TRBV9,-,CASSAPGGRYEQYF,TGTGCCAGCAGCGCCCCGGGAGGGCGTTACGAGCAGTACTTC
-,TRBJ1-5,TRBV6-5,-,CASAGGEFGQPQHF,TGTGCCAGCGCGGGGGGCGAGTTTGGTCAGCCCCAGCATTTT
-,TRBJ1-5,TRBV29-1,-,CSVATEGDQPQHF,TGCAGCGTTGCAACCGAGGGGGATCAGCCCCAGCATTTT
TRBD2,TRBJ2-2,TRBV6-2/TRBV6-3,-,CASSYPTHTLPPGGPPGELFF,TGTGCCAGCAGTTACCCGACGCACACACTACCCCCGGGGGGGCCTCCCGGGGAGCTGTTTTTT
-,TRBJ2-5,TRBV24-1,-,CATSDVRENGETQYF,TGTGCCACCAGTGATGTCCGGGAGAACGGGGAGACCCAGTACTTC
TRBD2,TRBJ2-1,TRBV29-1,-,CSVEWGLAGGRRGTSYNEQFF,TGCAGCGTTGAGTGGGGACTAGCGGGAGGCCGACGGGGAACCTCTTACAATGAGCAGTTCTTC
TRBD2,TRBJ2-7,TRBV4-3,few,CASSHLAGGSSYEQYF,TGCGCCAGCAGCCATTTAGCGGGGGGGAGCTCCTACGAGCAGTACTTC
-,TRBJ1-5,TRBV27,few,CASRREGSNQPQHF,TGTGCCAGCCGTAGGGAGGGTAGCAATCAGCCCCAGCATTTT
-,TRBJ1-1,TRBV7-9,-,CASSKQQNTEAFF,TGTGCCAGCAGCAAACAGCAGAACACTGAAGCTTTCTTT
TRBD1,TRBJ1-1,TRBV15,-,CATSRDRDRATEAFF,TGTGCCACCAGCAGAGATCGGGACAGGGCCACTGAAGCTTTCTTT
TRBD2,TRBJ2-1,TRBV6-4,-,CASSDTIAGSYNEQFF,TGTGCCAGCAGTGACACTATAGCGGGCTCCTACAATGAGCAGTTCTTC
TRBD2,TRBJ2-1,TRBV19,-,CASSILIGLAGTNEQFF,TGTGCCAGTAGTATTTTGATCGGCCTAGCGGGGACCAATGAGCAGTTCTTC
TRBD2,TRBJ2-5,TRBV28,-,CASSLVGAGKTQYF,TGTGCCAGCAGTTTAGTGGGAGCGGGGAAGACCCAGTACTTC
TRBD2,TRBJ2-7,TRBV4-2,-,CASSQDNLAGEQYF,TGTGCCAGCAGCCAAGATAACCTAGCGGGCGAGCAGTACTTC
TRBD2,TRBJ2-5,TRBV24-1,-,CATSDRAGGGRTQYF,TGTGCCACCAGTGATAGAGCGGGAGGGGGGCGGACCCAGTACTTC
-,TRBJ2-7,TRBV4-2,-,CASSQVGQSKLYF,TGTGCCAGCAGCCAAGTGGGCCAGTCGAAGCTGTACTTC
-,TRBJ2-7,TRBV3-1/TRBV3-2,-,CASSHTEKSSYEQYF,TGTGCCAGCAGCCATACAGAGAAGAGCTCCTACGAGCAGTACTTC
-,TRBJ2-1,TRBV15,-,CATSSQTTSAGEQFF,TGTGCCACCAGCAGCCAAACCACGTCTGCGGGAGAGCAGTTCTTC
TRBD1,TRBJ1-3,TRBV4-3,-,CASSQELPTGVASGNTIYF,TGCGCCAGCAGCCAAGAACTCCCAACAGGGGTGGCCTCTGGAAACACCATATATTTT
-,TRBJ1-2,TRBV24-1,-,CATSDTHRDHGYTF,TGTGCCACCAGTGATACCCACAGGGACCATGGCTACACCTTC
-,TRBJ2-1,TRBV4-1,-,CASSQDLTGSYNEQFF,TGCGCCAGCAGCCAAGACCTCACTGGTTCCTACAATGAGCAGTTCTTC
-,TRBJ1-6,TRBV7-9,-,CASSLDSSLSPLHF,TGTGCCAGCAGCTTAGACAGTAGTCTTTCACCCCTCCACTTT
-,TRBJ2-7,TRBV19,-,CASSVTFTYEQYF,TGTGCCAGTAGTGTGACTTTTACCTACGAGCAGTACTTC